Listed here are 15 T cell receptor beta chains from one sample, sequenced in a study of shared clonotypes between healthy human individuals. Libraries were prepared by immunoSEQ multiplex PCR; TCRdb keeps only in-frame clonotypes and omits some of them. This table holds about 510,000 clones, 90% to 96% found once. The sequenced sample consisted of naive CD4+ T cells sorted from blood. Specified subset: CD45RA+ positively selected. Receptors were obtained from a woman between 25 and 40 years old in good health.

The chain is built from TRBV19 and TRBJ2-1; 13 bases align to TRBD2. This CDR3 region has 18 residues. The V gene end was trimmed by 4 bases and the J gene end by 0 bases; junction bases not matched to a gene: 6. The germline CDR1 and CDR2 sequences are LNHDA and SQIVND (reference sequence). CDR3 sequence reads: CASSRRTSGRASYNEQFF. For the CDR3, the DNA is TGTGCCAGTAGTAGAAGGACTAGCGGGAGAGCCTCCTACAATGAGCAGTTCTTC.

CDR3 DNA sequence: TGTGCCAGCAGTTGGGACAGGGAAATTGGCACTGAAGCTTTCTTT. This translates into CASSWDREIGTEAFF. V and J are TRBV27 and TRBJ1-1; TRBD1 agrees at 9 bases. J gave up 4 bases and V 4 bases, and 7 bases lay outside the gene matches. Looked up from germline, CDR1 is MNHEY and CDR2 is SMNVEV (reference sequence). This CDR3 comprises 15 residues.

The chain employs TRBV19 and TRBJ1-5; 7 bases are shared with TRBD1. CDR1 is LNHDA and CDR2 is SQIVND in the germline V gene (reference sequence). The CDR3 consists of 15 residues. Trimming took 9 bases from V and 3 from J; bases not matched to a gene: 11. The CDR3 DNA reads TGTGCCAGCCAATTCCGGACAGGCTTCAATCAGCCCCAGCATTTT. The encoded protein is CASQFRTGFNQPQHF.

This clone was detected only once. The chain employs TRBV11-2 and TRBJ1-2; D ambiguous. This CDR3 comprises 13 residues. With 0 bases removed from V and 1 base from J, the gap between germline ends came to 3 bases. Germline V lookup: CDR1 SGHAT, CDR2 FQNNGV. The DNA for the CDR3 is TGTGCCAGCAGCTTAGAGGGTAACTATGGCTACACCTTC. Amino acid sequence: CASSLEGNYGYTF.

The rearrangement joins TRBV19 to TRBJ1-5; 11 nucleotides agree with TRBD1. CDR3 length: 16 residues. V was pared by 8 bases and J by 4 bases, with 10 bases of the junction left unmatched. The germline CDR1 and CDR2 sequences are LNHDA and SQIVND (reference sequence). The CDR3 DNA follows: TGTGCCAGTCGCCCCGGGACAGGGGGACAAAATCAGCCCCAGCATTTT. Its protein product is CASRPGTGGQNQPQHF.

The genes are TRBV10-3 and TRBJ1-1; no clear D. Germline values: CDR1 ENHRY, CDR2 SYGVKD. This CDR3 comprises 12 residues. Trimming took 6 bases from V and 5 from J, leaving 10 bases between them. The CDR3, as DNA: TGTGCCATCAGCGACCGGCTTACTGAAGCTTTCTTT. It encodes CAISDRLTEAFF.

The rearrangement links TRBV5-6 to TRBJ2-6; D remains unclear. V lost 6 bases to trimming and J lost 4 bases, with 8 bases between them. Germline V gene data show CDR1 as SGHDT and CDR2 as YYEEEE. The CDR3 sequence is 13 residues long. The CDR3 sequence: CASMRFGANVLTF. CDR3 DNA sequence: TGTGCCAGCATGAGATTCGGGGCCAACGTCCTGACTTTC. Full variable domain (missing parts from reference TRBV5-6 and TRBJ2-6): DAGVTQSPTHLIKTRGQQVTLRCSPKSGHDTVSWYQQALGQGPQFIFQYYEEEERQRGNFPDRFSGHQFPNYSSELNVNALLLGDSALYLCASMRFGANVLTFGAGSRLTVL.

The genes are TRBV13 and TRBJ2-2; TRBD1 is a possible D gene (5 bases). The CDR3 loop spans 13 amino acids. From germline, CDR1 is PRHDT and CDR2 FYEKMQ (reference sequence). Trimming cost V 5 bases and J 6 bases, with 10 bases left between them. The CDR3 region has the DNA TGTGCCAGCAGCCCTGAGACAGCCGGGGAGCTGTTTTTT. Its protein product is CASSPETAGELFF.

The genes are TRBV2 and TRBJ2-3, with 7 bases matching TRBD2. Looked up from germline, CDR1 is SNHLY and CDR2 is FYNNEI. V lost 7 bases to trimming and J lost 5 bases; unmatched junction nucleotides: 9. This CDR3 spans 14 amino acids. CDR3 amino acids: CASIREEYGDTQYF. CDR3 bases: TGTGCCAGCATCCGGGAGGAGTATGGAGATACGCAGTATTTT.

The chain joins TRBV15 to TRBJ2-5, with no clear D. The germline V gene has CDR1 LNHNV and CDR2 YYDKDF (reference sequence). The V end was cut by 0 bases, the J end by 3 bases, with 5 bases between. The CDR3 covers 13 residues. CDR3 sequence: CATSRDPKETQYF. CDR3 sequence (DNA): TGTGCCACCAGCAGAGATCCAAAAGAGACCCAGTACTTC.

The rearrangement joins TRBV28 to TRBJ2-7; 10 bases map to TRBD2. Germline CDR1 MDHEN, CDR2 SYDVKM. CDR3 size: 15 residues. The V gene end was trimmed by 6 bases and the J gene end by 3 bases; junction bases not matched to a gene: 8. This CDR3 reads CASSPSSGSLYEQYF. The CDR3 DNA follows: TGTGCCAGCAGCCCGTCTAGCGGGAGCCTCTACGAGCAGTACTTC.

The chain links TRBV19 to TRBJ1-5, with D possibly being TRBD1 (6 bases). The CDR3 consists of 14 residues. Germline CDR1 is LNHDA and CDR2 is SQIVND (reference sequence). V gave up 7 bases and J gave up 3 bases, with 13 bases separating them. The CDR3 here is CASIGQGFNQPQHF. Written as DNA, the CDR3 is TGTGCCAGTATTGGTCAGGGGTTCAATCAGCCCCAGCATTTT.

The V gene is TRBV9, the J gene TRBJ2-5, with unresolved D. Germline-derived CDR1 and CDR2 are SGDLS and YYNGEE. The CDR3 totals 13 residues. The germline V and J ends were trimmed by 10 bases and 7 bases, with 20 bases remaining between them. The CDR3 sequence is CAADTEPAATQYF. CDR3 bases: TGTGCCGCAGATACCGAACCCGCAGCGACCCAGTACTTC.

This clone was found once. This rearrangement joins TRBV28 to TRBJ2-3; D ambiguous. Trimming took 1 base from V and 8 from J, leaving 4 bases between them. The CDR3 extends over 11 amino acids. Germline V gene sequence: CDR1 MDHEN, CDR2 SYDVKM. CDR3 loop: CASSLFGTQYF. CDR3 DNA sequence: TGTGCCAGCAGTTTATTCGGTACGCAGTATTTT.

V usage is TRBV4-2 and J usage is TRBJ1-1, with D hard to call. Trimming took 0 bases from V and 1 from J, leaving 9 bases between them. This CDR3 comprises 15 residues. Germline values: CDR1 LGHNA, CDR2 YNFKEQ. The CDR3 reads CASSQDPDPNTEAFF. Here the CDR3 DNA reads TGTGCCAGCAGCCAAGACCCGGACCCGAACACTGAAGCTTTCTTT.